This entry lists 31 T cell receptor beta chains sequenced from one sample in a study of T cells in tuberculosis. TCRdb's table, derived via immunoSEQ multiplex PCR, lists solely in-frame clones and lacks some. The data show 20,000 to 25,000 clones, with 97% seen just once and more than 5.5% held by the top ten. Material for sequencing was PBMCs. The source of these receptors is a donor aged 10 to 29 with latent tuberculosis or without tuberculosis infection.

This clone was recorded only once. The chain carries TRBV6-5 and TRBJ2-7; weak D call: TRBD1 (6 bases). Germline assignment: CDR1 MNHEY and CDR2 SVGAGI. V lost 5 bases, J lost 3 bases, and 11 bases lay in between. CDR3 length: 13 amino acids. CDR3 DNA: TGTGCCAGCAGTCATCGGGGACACTACGAGCAGTACTTC. Translation: CASSHRGHYEQYF.

The rearrangement joins TRBV29-1 to TRBJ1-2; 10 bases are shared with TRBD1. CDR3 length: 12 amino acids. Per the germline V gene, CDR1 is SQVTM and CDR2 is ANQGSEA. Unmatched junction bases numbered 6, after V lost 7 bases and J lost 7 bases. In DNA form, the CDR3 reads TGCAGCGCCAGACAGGGGGCTGGTGGCTACACCTTC. This encodes CSARQGAGGYTF.

V usage is TRBV19 and J usage is TRBJ1-5; TRBD1 agrees at 7 bases. This CDR3 contains 16 residues. Germline V lookup: CDR1 LNHDA, CDR2 SQIVND (reference sequence). The junction had 7 bases not matched to a gene; V was cut back by 4 bases and J by 1 base. In DNA form, the CDR3 reads TGTGCCAGTAGTAACGGTGACAGGGTAAGCAATCAGCCCCAGCATTTT. Encoded protein: CASSNGDRVSNQPQHF.

The J gene is TRBJ1-1, the V gene TRBV19, with D uncertain. CDR1 and CDR2 (germline): LNHDA, SQIVND (reference sequence). This CDR3 has 14 amino acids. Trimming cost V 5 bases and J 2 bases, with 12 bases left between them. CDR3 residues: CASSWVVGNTEAFF. Written as DNA, the CDR3 is TGTGCCAGTAGTTGGGTCGTGGGCAACACTGAAGCTTTCTTT.

This chain uses TRBV9 with TRBJ2-7; 10 positions match TRBD1. With 0 bases clipped from V and 6 bases from J, the junction kept 6 bases outside the gene matches. The germline V gene encodes CDR1 SGDLS and CDR2 YYNGEE. CDR3 length: 15 residues. CDR3 loop: CASSVEGQGLREQYF. CDR3 DNA: TGTGCCAGCAGCGTAGAGGGACAGGGGCTACGCGAGCAGTACTTC.

This chain links TRBV5-1 with TRBJ2-7; 7 bases align to TRBD1. Per germline, CDR1 SGHRS and CDR2 YFSETQ. The length of the CDR3 is 16 residues. V lost 2 bases and J lost 3; bases outside the gene matches: 11. In DNA, the CDR3 is TGCGCCAGCAGCTTCTCCGGGACAGCGGAGTTCTACGAGCAGTACTTC. Its translation: CASSFSGTAEFYEQYF.

The chain employs TRBV5-6 and TRBJ2-1; 7 positions match TRBD2. The CDR3 extends over 15 amino acids. Trimming at V came to 6 bases and at J to 7 bases, leaving 13 bases not matched to a gene. Germline V gene data show CDR1 as SGHDT and CDR2 as YYEEEE. CDR3 amino acids: CASTPGGSGRNEQFF. The DNA for the CDR3 is TGTGCCAGCACCCCGGGGGGTTCCGGGAGAAATGAGCAGTTCTTC.

V gene TRBV7-2 combines with J gene TRBJ1-1; D gene unclear. Germline CDR1 and CDR2: SGHTA and FQGNSA. The germline V and J ends were trimmed by 8 bases and 1 base, with 11 bases remaining between them. This CDR3 contains 13 residues. The CDR3 coding sequence is TGTGCCAGCTCCACAAACAGGAACACTGAAGCTTTCTTT. Translating gives CASSTNRNTEAFF.

This chain uses TRBV4-1 with TRBJ1-5, with a possible D match to TRBD1 (5 bases). Trimming removed 4 bases at V and 0 bases at J, with 16 bases between. The CDR3 runs to 17 residues. From germline, CDR1 is MGHRA and CDR2 YSYEKL. The chain's CDR3 is CASSPVRGIRSNQPQHF. The CDR3 DNA sequence: TGCGCCAGCAGCCCAGTACGGGGGATTCGTAGCAATCAGCCCCAGCATTTT.

This rearrangement joins TRBV27 to TRBJ1-5; 8 bases map to TRBD1. Germline-derived CDR1 and CDR2 are MNHEY and SMNVEV (reference sequence). This CDR3 is 15 amino acids long. The J segment lost 5 bases and the V segment lost 4 bases, leaving 7 bases of the junction unmatched. The DNA of the CDR3 is TGTGCCAGCAGTTCCCCAGGGGGCGCGGATCAGCCCCAGCATTTT. This encodes CASSSPGGADQPQHF.

This chain connects TRBV6-5 to TRBJ2-7, with TRBD1 matching over 8 bases. V shed 5 bases, J shed 3 bases, and the junction held 9 bases outside the gene matches. Germline assignment: CDR1 MNHEY and CDR2 SVGAGI. The CDR3 totals 15 residues. CDR3 bases: TGTGCCAGCAGTCCCCCCCGGACAGGGCACTACGAGCAGTACTTC. This gives the protein CASSPPRTGHYEQYF.

This chain connects TRBV4-1 to TRBJ2-2, with unresolved D. Germline-derived CDR1 and CDR2 are MGHRA and YSYEKL. CDR3 size: 15 residues. Trimming cost V 3 bases and J 5 bases, with 13 bases left between them. The CDR3 sequence is CASSQSPAGTGELFF. In DNA, the CDR3 is TGCGCCAGCAGCCAGTCCCCGGCCGGGACCGGGGAGCTGTTTTTT.

The gene calls are TRBV29-1 and TRBJ1-2; TRBD1 aligns across 8 bases. The CDR3 is 13 residues long. Looked up from germline, CDR1 is SQVTM and CDR2 is ANQGSEA. Germline trimming cut 8 bases from V and 5 bases from J; bases unmatched to any gene: 10. The CDR3 sequence: CSFTTGTGYGYTF. DNA of the CDR3: TGCAGCTTCACGACCGGGACAGGATATGGCTACACCTTC.

This chain joins TRBV7-6 and TRBJ1-1; no definite D call. The CDR3 consists of 19 residues. Trimming removed 4 bases from V and 0 bases from J, with 24 bases in between. Germline V CDR1 and CDR2: SGHVS, FNYEAQ. The CDR3 DNA is TGTGCCAGCAGCTATTCACATTGGACGGGGTTGGTGGTGAACACTGAAGCTTTCTTT. Translating gives CASSYSHWTGLVVNTEAFF.

The chain employs TRBV7-2 and TRBJ2-4, with 10 positions matching TRBD1. This CDR3 spans 15 amino acids. With 3 bases clipped from V and 8 bases from J, the junction kept 7 bases outside the gene matches. CDR1 and CDR2 (germline): SGHTA, FQGNSA. The CDR3 protein is CASSLTGGYHHIQYF. CDR3 coding DNA: TGTGCCAGCAGCTTGACAGGGGGCTATCACCACATTCAGTACTTC.

This clone is a singleton in its sample. The rearrangement joins TRBV4-1 to TRBJ1-1; D remains unclear. This CDR3 has 12 amino acids. Germline V gives CDR1 MGHRA, CDR2 YSYEKL. V gave up 3 bases and J gave up 4 bases, with 6 bases separating them. CDR3 DNA sequence: TGCGCCAGCAGCCAGCGGGGCACTGAAGCTTTCTTT. Amino acid sequence: CASSQRGTEAFF.

This rearrangement joins TRBV6-6 to TRBJ2-4; D remains ambiguous. Trimming took 6 bases from V and 6 from J, leaving 6 bases between them. In germline, CDR1 is MNHNY, CDR2 SVGAGI (reference sequence). The CDR3 has 11 residues. The CDR3, as DNA: TGTGCCAGCAGCGGTTTAAACATTCAGTACTTC. As protein: CASSGLNIQYF.

The chain combines TRBV19 with TRBJ2-7; 8 nucleotides agree with TRBD1. CDR1 and CDR2 (germline): LNHDA, SQIVND (reference sequence). CDR3 size: 15 residues. The V segment lost 5 bases and the J segment 3 bases; nucleotides outside the gene matches: 9. CDR3 residues: CASSADRATGYEQYF. The CDR3 DNA is TGTGCCAGTAGTGCGGACAGGGCAACCGGCTACGAGCAGTACTTC.

The chain couples TRBV19 to TRBJ2-3; the match to TRBD2 covers 7 bases. Trimming cost V 4 bases and J 2 bases; bases outside gene matches: 6. Per germline, CDR1 LNHDA and CDR2 SQIVND (reference sequence). The CDR3 consists of 15 residues. Here the CDR3 DNA reads TGTGCCAGTAGTACCCCTAGCGGACTCACAGATACGCAGTATTTT. Amino acids: CASSTPSGLTDTQYF.

This sequence joins TRBV4-3 and TRBJ1-1, with D unresolved. This CDR3 spans 13 amino acids. Germline lookup yields CDR1 LGHNA and CDR2 YSLEER. Trimming pared 3 bases from V and 8 bases from J, leaving 13 bases between. The CDR3, as DNA: TGCGCCAGCAGCCACTCAGATGGTTGGGAAGCTTTCTTT. This codes for CASSHSDGWEAFF.

The V call is TRBV19, the J call TRBJ2-1; 9 bases align to TRBD1. After removal of 6 bases from V and 4 bases from J, the junction contained 4 bases not matched to a gene. The CDR3 loop spans 14 amino acids. The V gene's germline CDR1 is LNHDA and CDR2 SQIVND (reference sequence). The CDR3 coding sequence is TGTGCCAGTAGGGGACAGGGAATTTACAATGAGCAGTTCTTC. This gives the protein CASRGQGIYNEQFF.

The rearrangement joins TRBV10-3 to TRBJ1-1; no reliable D call. The CDR3 covers 13 residues. The germline CDR1 and CDR2 sequences are ENHRY and SYGVKD. Trimming left V 0 bases short and J 6 bases short, with 8 bases between. The CDR3 region has the DNA TGTGCCATCAGTGAGTCGGGGAGGGCTGAAGCTTTCTTT. Its translation is CAISESGRAEAFF.

The chain recombines TRBV5-5 with TRBJ1-2; TRBD1 matches at 7 bases. Germline CDR1 reads SGHKS; CDR2 reads YYEKEE (reference sequence). V shed 4 bases, J shed 2 bases, and the junction held 5 bases outside the gene matches. This CDR3 spans 14 amino acids. The CDR3: CASSPGTDNYGYTF. In DNA, the CDR3 is TGTGCCAGCAGCCCTGGGACAGACAACTATGGCTACACCTTC.

This chain connects TRBV6-5 to TRBJ1-5, with 9 bases that match TRBD1. V shed 5 bases and J 2 bases; nucleotides not matched to a gene: 1. Germline CDR1 is MNHEY and CDR2 is SVGAGI. This CDR3 contains 14 residues. The CDR3 DNA reads TGTGCCAGCAGTAGGGACAGGGGCAATCAGCCCCAGCATTTT. This encodes CASSRDRGNQPQHF.

The rearrangement uses TRBV30 and TRBJ2-5; TRBD1 is a possible D gene (6 bases). V gave up 5 bases and J gave up 4 bases, with 11 bases separating them. Germline assignment: CDR1 GTSNPN and CDR2 SVGIG (reference sequence). The CDR3 runs 12 residues. The CDR3 coding sequence is TGTGCCTGGGGGGGCGCCCCAGAGACCCAGTACTTC. Translation gives CAWGGAPETQYF.

The V call is TRBV30, the J call TRBJ1-5; no definite D call. Germline CDR1 GTSNPN, CDR2 SVGIG (reference sequence). V shed 3 bases and J shed 5 bases, with 11 bases lying between them. The CDR3 is 13 residues long. The CDR3 sequence is CAWRVSQDQPQHF. In nucleotides, the CDR3 is TGTGCCTGGAGGGTAAGCCAAGATCAGCCCCAGCATTTT. Combining the CDR3 with reference TRBV30 and TRBJ1-5 gives the whole variable domain SQTIHQWPATLVQPVGSPLSLECTVEGTSNPNLYWYRQAAGRGLQLLFYSVGIGQISSEVPQNLSASRPQDRQFILSSKKLLLSDSGFYLCAWRVSQDQPQHFGDGTRLSIL.

The chain couples TRBV6-1 to TRBJ2-3; TRBD2 matches at 7 bases. The CDR3 extends over 18 amino acids. Trimming at V came to 2 bases and at J to 4 bases, leaving 15 bases not matched to a gene. Germline assignment: CDR1 MNHNS and CDR2 SASEGT. CDR3 in DNA: TGTGCCAGCAGTGAATGGCCCCGACTAGCATCTGCAGCAGATACGCAGTATTTT. Translation: CASSEWPRLASAADTQYF.

J is TRBJ2-2 and V is TRBV5-1; D possibly corresponds to TRBD2 (6 bases). CDR3 size: 16 residues. The germline V and J ends were trimmed by 2 bases and 3 bases, with 14 bases remaining between them. Per germline, CDR1 SGHRS and CDR2 YFSETQ. CDR3 residues: CASSLLLAPYTGELFF. The CDR3 DNA reads as TGCGCCAGCAGCTTATTACTAGCTCCCTACACCGGGGAGCTGTTTTTT.

This chain joins TRBV11-2 and TRBJ2-7, with 7 bases fitting TRBD1. Germline trimming cut 0 bases from V and 1 base from J; bases unmatched to any gene: 3. Germline loops: CDR1 SGHAT, CDR2 FQNNGV. The CDR3 loop spans 15 amino acids. CDR3 residues: CASSLEGRGSYEQYF. The CDR3 region has the DNA TGTGCCAGCAGCTTAGAGGGCAGGGGGTCCTACGAGCAGTACTTC.

The V and J genes are TRBV5-4 and TRBJ2-7; D remains unclear. CDR1 is SGHNT, CDR2 YYREEE, per germline (reference sequence). The CDR3 length is 12 residues. V lost 3 bases to trimming and J lost 6 bases, with 10 bases between them. CDR3 protein: CASSWVGSEQYF. CDR3 nucleotide sequence: TGTGCCAGCAGCTGGGTGGGCTCCGAGCAGTACTTC.

This rearrangement joins TRBV28 to TRBJ2-3; 9 bases are a match to TRBD1. Germline trimming cut 8 bases from V and 1 base from J; bases unmatched to any gene: 19. The germline gives CDR1 MDHEN, CDR2 SYDVKM. This CDR3 has 19 residues. This chain's CDR3 is CASGALGQGSAGRTDTQYF. Written as DNA, the CDR3 is TGTGCCAGCGGGGCACTAGGACAGGGGTCGGCGGGGCGCACAGATACGCAGTATTTT.